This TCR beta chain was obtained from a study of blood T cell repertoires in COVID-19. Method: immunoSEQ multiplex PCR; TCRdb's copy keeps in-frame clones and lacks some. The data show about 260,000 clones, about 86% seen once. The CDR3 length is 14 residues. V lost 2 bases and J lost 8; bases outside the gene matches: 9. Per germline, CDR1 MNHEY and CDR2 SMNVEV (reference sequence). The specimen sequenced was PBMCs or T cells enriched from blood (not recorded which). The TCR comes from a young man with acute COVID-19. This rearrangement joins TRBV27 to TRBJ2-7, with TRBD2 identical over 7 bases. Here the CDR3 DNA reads TGTGCCAGCAGTTTAGCGGGAGTGGGGTATAAGCAGTACGTC. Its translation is CASSLAGVGYKQYV.